These T cell receptor beta chains were read from a single sample in a study of T cell responses to AZD1222 COVID-19 vaccine. TCRdb's table, derived via immunoSEQ multiplex PCR, lists solely in-frame clones and lacks some. The sample includes about 120,000 clones, less than 95% of them seen just once. Sample: peripheral blood, taken on day 0 of AZD1222 vaccination. These receptors were obtained from an adult in good health. Both conserved end residues are part of each CDR3. Fields, in order: J gene, D gene, V gene, clone size, CDR3 length, CDR3 protein, CDR3 DNA. D genes are given only for firm matches. Clone sizes are given selectively: once, few, many, or a class where the clone is expanded.

>TRBJ1-4|.|TRBV3-1/TRBV3-2|once|14
CASSLQVTNEKLFF
TGTGCCAGCAGCCTTCAGGTGACAAATGAAAAACTGTTTTTT
>TRBJ1-2|.|TRBV18|.|13
CASSPGRAYGYTF
TGTGCCAGCTCACCCGGGAGGGCCTATGGCTACACCTTC
>TRBJ1-2|.|TRBV7-2|.|13
CASSSGSAYGYTF
TGTGCCAGCAGCTCAGGGTCGGCCTATGGCTACACCTTC
>TRBJ2-2|.|TRBV25-1|.|13
CASSDRRTGELFF
TGTGCCAGCAGTGATCGAAGGACCGGGGAGCTGTTTTTT
>TRBJ2-5|TRBD1|TRBV6-2/TRBV6-3|once|14
CASSSDRGQETQYF
TGTGCCAGCAGTTCCGACAGGGGACAAGAGACCCAGTACTTC
>TRBJ1-2|.|TRBV11-2|once|15
CASSPVDRYNYGYTF
TGTGCCAGCAGCCCAGTAGACCGATATAACTATGGCTACACCTTC
>TRBJ2-2|.|TRBV5-1|.|15
CASTPGHSGTGELFF
TGCGCCAGCACCCCGGGACATAGCGGCACCGGGGAGCTGTTTTTT
>TRBJ2-3|.|TRBV9|.|13
CASSVDFPDTQYF
TGTGCCAGCAGCGTAGATTTTCCAGATACGCAGTATTTT
>TRBJ2-2|.|TRBV12-3/TRBV12-4|.|12
CASSGNKMELFF
TGTGCCAGCAGTGGGAACAAAATGGAGCTGTTTTTT
>TRBJ1-2|.|TRBV5-5|.|16
CASSFRQGASNYGYTF
TGTGCCAGCAGCTTCCGCCAGGGTGCTTCTAACTATGGCTACACCTTC
>TRBJ1-1|.|TRBV4-1|.|17
CASSQDTPVKGNTEAFF
TGCGCCAGCAGCCAAGATACCCCGGTGAAGGGGAACACTGAAGCTTTCTTT
>TRBJ2-3|.|TRBV29-1|.|11
CSVFVGDTQYF
TGCAGCGTTTTTGTGGGGGATACGCAGTATTTT
>TRBJ2-1|TRBD2|TRBV7-9|.|16
CASSLVGLDSYNEQFF
TGTGCCAGCAGCTTAGTCGGACTAGACTCCTACAATGAGCAGTTCTTC
>TRBJ1-5|.|TRBV19|.|14
CASSQGGVNQPQHF
TGTGCCAGTTCACAGGGAGGGGTGAATCAGCCCCAGCATTTT
>TRBJ2-1|TRBD2|TRBV10-1|.|13
CASQEGLAYEQFF
TGCGCCAGCCAAGAAGGACTAGCGTATGAGCAGTTCTTC
>TRBJ2-7|TRBD1|TRBV7-2|.|14
CASSPGQGVGEQYF
TGTGCCAGCAGCCCCGGACAGGGGGTGGGGGAGCAGTACTTC
>TRBJ2-1|.|TRBV7-3|.|16
CASSLGSRGANDEQFF
TGTGCCAGCAGCTTAGGATCTCGGGGGGCCAACGATGAGCAGTTCTTC
>TRBJ2-7|TRBD2|TRBV4-2|few|16
CASSQELAGGRYEQYF
TGTGCCAGCAGCCAAGAACTAGCGGGGGGACGCTACGAGCAGTACTTC
>TRBJ1-5|.|TRBV19|.|13
CASSIGHNQPQHF
TGTGCCAGTAGTATTGGACACAATCAGCCCCAGCATTTT
>TRBJ2-1|.|TRBV11-2|.|14
CASSPWEFCYEQFF
TGTGCCAGCAGCCCCTGGGAGTTTTGCTATGAGCAGTTCTTC
>TRBJ2-3|.|TRBV2|.|16
CASKQTREFSTDTQYF
TGTGCCAGCAAGCAGACTAGAGAGTTCAGCACAGATACGCAGTATTTT
>TRBJ1-5|TRBD1|TRBV6-2/TRBV6-3|.|14
CASSRDSLSQPQHF
TGTGCCAGCAGCCGGGACAGTTTAAGTCAGCCCCAGCATTTT
>TRBJ1-5|.|TRBV7-3|.|12
CASSIPRWPQHF
TGTGCCAGCAGCATCCCCAGGTGGCCCCAGCATTTT
>TRBJ1-2|.|TRBV13|.|12
CASSLSGIGYTF
TGTGCCAGCAGCTTATCAGGGATTGGCTACACCTTC
>TRBJ2-1|.|TRBV4-1|once|16
CASSQGEGQGGNEQFF
TGCGCCAGCAGCCAAGGGGAAGGGCAGGGGGGCAATGAGCAGTTCTTC
>TRBJ2-7|.|TRBV12-3/TRBV12-4|.|11
CASSLGQEQYF
TGTGCCAGCAGTTTAGGGCAGGAGCAGTACTTC
>TRBJ1-4|.|TRBV6-2/TRBV6-3|once|17
CASSSWTELATNEKLFF
TGTGCCAGCAGTTCTTGGACCGAGCTAGCAACTAATGAAAAACTGTTTTTT
>TRBJ1-2|.|TRBV12-3/TRBV12-4|.|12
CASSLSFQGYTF
TGTGCCAGCAGTTTATCGTTTCAGGGCTACACCTTC
>TRBJ2-7|TRBD2|TRBV7-2|.|15
CASSLAGPPGGEQYF
TGTGCCAGCAGCTTAGCGGGACCCCCGGGGGGAGAGCAGTACTTC
>TRBJ1-6|TRBD1|TRBV28|once|15
CASSPRQGAISPLHF
TGTGCCAGCAGTCCCCGGCAGGGGGCTATTTCACCCCTCCACTTT
>TRBJ1-5|.|TRBV10-1|.|14
CASSDGQEGKPQHF
TGCGCCAGCAGTGACGGGCAGGAAGGGAAGCCCCAGCATTTT
>TRBJ2-7|.|TRBV27|.|12
CASSSHSYEQYF
TGTGCCAGCAGTTCCCACTCCTACGAGCAGTACTTC
>TRBJ2-3|.|TRBV18|.|15
CASSPLAANTDTQYF
TGTGCCAGCTCACCACTAGCGGCCAACACAGATACGCAGTATTTT
>TRBJ1-3|.|TRBV9|.|15
CASSSGGNTGNTIYF
TGTGCCAGCAGCTCTGGGGGGAATACTGGAAACACCATATATTTT
>TRBJ2-7|.|TRBV5-1|.|12
CASSLDQYEQYF
TGCGCCAGCAGCTTGGACCAGTACGAGCAGTACTTC
>TRBJ2-5|TRBD1|TRBV19|.|13
CASRETGEETQYF
TGTGCCAGTAGAGAGACAGGGGAAGAGACCCAGTACTTC
>TRBJ2-5|TRBD2|TRBV5-8|.|18
CASSLVAGAHMYQETQYF
TGTGCCAGCAGCTTGGTAGCGGGGGCCCACATGTACCAAGAGACCCAGTACTTC
>TRBJ2-1|TRBD2|TRBV9|.|15
CASSASLRGGNEQFF
TGTGCCAGCAGCGCGAGTTTGCGGGGGGGCAATGAGCAGTTCTTC
>TRBJ2-7|TRBD1|TRBV4-1|many|15
CASSQSGTAAYEQYF
TGCGCCAGCAGCCAGTCCGGGACAGCCGCCTACGAGCAGTACTTC
>TRBJ2-2|.|TRBV2|.|15
CASQGSWGNTGELFF
TGTGCCAGCCAGGGAAGCTGGGGGAACACCGGGGAGCTGTTTTTT
>TRBJ1-2|TRBD1|TRBV19|.|14
CASRTGDPNYGYTF
TGTGCCAGTAGGACAGGGGACCCTAACTATGGCTACACCTTC